This passage covers 24 T cell receptor beta chains from one sample sequenced in a study of beta chain features in type 1 diabetes. Overall study findings and caveats: TCRB CDR3s were moderately but significantly shorter in Type 1 diabetes patients in all four CD4+ subsets.

Expressed TCRB transcripts were sequenced, since all the RNA that had been isolated was reverse transcribed. Assay: immunoSEQ multiplex PCR; the TCRdb copy retains only in-frame clones and omits some. The sample includes about 160,000 clones, approximately 8% of them seen just once. Their antigens are not known. The sequencing input was central memory CD4+ T cells from blood. These TCRs come from a man aged 18 to 30 with type 1 diabetes.

This clone has only a few counts. The V and J genes are TRBV2 and TRBJ2-7, with a possible D match to TRBD2 (5 bases). CDR3 length: 12 residues. Per germline, CDR1 SNHLY and CDR2 FYNNEI. Trimming left V 8 bases short and J 3 bases short, with 11 bases between. As DNA, the CDR3 is TGTGCCAGCGGTGTTAGCGTCTACGAGCAGTACTTC. Protein product: CASGVSVYEQYF. Supplemented by reference TRBV2 and TRBJ2-7, the full variable domain reads EPEVTQTPSHQVTQMGQEVILRCVPISNHLYFYWYRQILGQKVEFLVSFYNNEISEKSEIFDDQFSVERPDGSNFTLKIRSTKLEDSAMYFCASGVSVYEQYFGPGTRLTVT.

The genes are TRBV5-4 and TRBJ1-2; 7 positions match TRBD1. Unmatched junction bases numbered 7, after V lost 0 bases and J lost 8 bases. The germline CDR1 and CDR2 sequences are SGHNT and YYREEE (reference sequence). This CDR3 comprises 14 residues. CDR3 nucleotides: TGTGCCAGCAGCTTGGAGCCAGGGGGTGGGGGCTACACCTTC. Protein sequence: CASSLEPGGGGYTF. Together with reference TRBV5-4 and TRBJ1-2, the CDR3 gives the full variable domain: ETGVTQSPTHLIKTRGQQVTLRCSSQSGHNTVSWYQQALGQGPQFIFQYYREEENGRGNFPPRFSGLQFPNYSSELNVNALELDDSALYLCASSLEPGGGGYTFGSGTRLTVV.

This clone appeared a few times. The chain employs TRBV7-9 and TRBJ2-5; D possibly corresponds to TRBD1 (5 bases). This CDR3 has 14 amino acids. Between the trimmed V and J ends, which lost 5 bases and 4 bases, there was a span of 14 bases. CDR1 SEHNR and CDR2 FQNEAQ come from the germline V gene (reference sequence). The CDR3 loop is CASSPGWGRETQYF. As DNA, the CDR3 is TGTGCCAGCAGCCCAGGTTGGGGCCGAGAGACCCAGTACTTC. Drawing the rest from reference TRBV7-9 and TRBJ2-5, the complete variable domain is DTGVSQNPRHKITKRGQNVTFRCDPISEHNRLYWYRQTLGQGPEFLTYFQNEAQLEKSRLLSDRFSAERPKGSFSTLEIQRTEQGDSAMYLCASSPGWGRETQYFGPGTRLLVL.

This clone was seen a handful of times. V usage is TRBV5-1 and J usage is TRBJ2-2, with 7 bases lining up with TRBD1. Germline CDR1 reads SGHRS; CDR2 reads YFSETQ. This CDR3 spans 15 amino acids. With 1 base clipped from V and 2 bases from J, the junction kept 2 bases outside the gene matches. CDR3: CASSLTGVNTGELFF. DNA for the CDR3: TGCGCCAGCAGCTTGACAGGGGTCAACACCGGGGAGCTGTTTTTT.

This clone showed up many times. The chain uses TRBV1 and TRBJ2-3; TRBD1, the D gene given by the table, was not confirmed from the DNA. TRBV1 is termed a pseudogene. The CDR3 length is 18 residues. CDR3 protein: CTSSRHPRTGWDTDTQYF. In DNA, the CDR3 is TGCACCAGCAGCCGGCACCCCCGGACAGGGTGGGACACAGATACGCAGTATTTT.

Concerning this clone: One junction end disagrees with the germline gene, perhaps due to a read error. The V and J genes are TRBV5-4 and TRBJ1-5; D is possibly TRBD1 (6 bases). Germline V gene data show CDR1 as SGHNT and CDR2 as YYREEE (reference sequence). This CDR3 region has 13 residues. The CDR3 DNA reads as TGCGCCAGCAGCCATGACAGGTTTCAGCCCCAGCATTTT. Amino acids: CASSHDRFQPQHF.

The chain recombines TRBV14 with TRBJ1-6; D perhaps matches TRBD1 (6 bases). Germline V CDR1 and CDR2: SGHDN, FVKESK. V lost 4 bases and J lost 9, with 16 bases in between. The CDR3 extends over 15 amino acids. The CDR3 nucleotides are TGTGCCAGCAGCCCGCAGGCAGGGGCCGCTTCACCCCTCCACTTT. Translating gives CASSPQAGAASPLHF.

The sample holds a few counts of this clone. J is TRBJ2-6 and V is TRBV4-3, with D perhaps matching TRBD1 (6 bases). This CDR3 is built from 15 residues. Germline V gene data show CDR1 as LGHNA and CDR2 as YSLEER. Trimming removed 0 bases from V and 5 bases from J, with 8 bases in between. CDR3 protein: CASSQETGRANVLTF. DNA of the CDR3: TGCGCCAGCAGCCAAGAAACAGGGAGGGCCAACGTCCTGACTTTC.

This clone was seen only a few times. This sequence joins TRBV10-3 and TRBJ1-4; 7 nucleotides align to TRBD1. Germline CDR1 ENHRY, CDR2 SYGVKD. The CDR3 loop spans 14 amino acids. The ends lost 11 bases at V and 0 bases at J; junction bases unmatched: 6. CDR3 bases: TGTGCCTCCCAGGGGGGCGCAACTAATGAAAAACTGTTTTTT. Translated: CASQGGATNEKLFF.

This chain links TRBV6-4 with TRBJ2-1; D perhaps matches TRBD1 (6 bases). Germline values: CDR1 MRHNA, CDR2 SNTAGT. V was trimmed by 5 bases and J by 6 bases, leaving 11 bases between them. The CDR3 runs to 13 residues. CDR3: CASSYQQGNEQFF. DNA of the CDR3: TGTGCCAGCAGTTACCAACAGGGCAATGAGCAGTTCTTC.

This clone was detected only a few times. The chain recombines TRBV7-2 with TRBJ2-7; D ambiguous. There are 15 residues in the CDR3. CDR1 and CDR2 (germline): SGHTA, FQGNSA. Trimming left V 2 bases short and J 6 bases short, with 17 bases between. The CDR3 sequence: CASSLSPEARPEQYF. Here the CDR3 DNA reads TGTGCCAGCAGCTTATCTCCCGAAGCTAGGCCCGAGCAGTACTTC.

This clone came up a few times. This rearrangement joins TRBV28 to TRBJ2-7, with 7 bases fitting TRBD1. The CDR3 extends over 14 amino acids. With 4 bases clipped from V and 7 bases from J, the junction kept 10 bases outside the gene matches. The germline V gene encodes CDR1 MDHEN and CDR2 SYDVKM. CDR3 protein: CASSSTTGVREQYF. CDR3 bases: TGTGCCAGCAGTTCAACAACAGGGGTTCGGGAGCAGTACTTC.

This clone was seen more than once but under ten times. One end of the junction does not line up with germline, which may come from a read error. CDR3 loop: CASSEVPLTSGNEQFF. CDR3 bases: TGTGCCAGCAGCGAAGTCCCCTTGACTAGCGGTAATGAGCAGTTCTTC. The V call is TRBV2, the J call TRBJ2-1; 9 positions agree with TRBD2. The CDR3 loop spans 16 amino acids. Germline V CDR1 and CDR2: SNHLY, FYNNEI. Based on the CDR3 plus reference TRBV2 and TRBJ2-1, the full variable domain is EPEVTQTPSHQVTQMGQEVILRCVPISNHLYFYWYRQILGQKVEFLVSFYNNEISEKSEIFDDQFSVERPDGSNFTLKIRSTKLEDSAMYFCASSEVPLTSGNEQFFGPGTRLTVL.

This chain joins TRBV7-2 and TRBJ1-6, with 9 bases fitting TRBD1. The V gene end was trimmed by 5 bases and the J gene end by 11 bases; junction bases not matched to a gene: 4. The CDR3 covers 13 residues. Germline V gives CDR1 SGHTA, CDR2 FQGNSA. CDR3 in amino acids: CASSRDRETPLHF. The CDR3 region has the DNA TGTGCCAGCAGCCGGGACAGGGAGACACCCCTCCACTTT. The full variable domain, rest sourced from reference TRBV7-2 and TRBJ1-6, is GAGVSQSPSNKVTEKGKDVELRCDPISGHTALYWYRQSLGQGLEFLIYFQGNSAPDKSGLPSDRFSAERTGGSVSTLTIQRTQQEDSAVYLCASSRDRETPLHFGNGTRLTVT.

J is TRBJ1-1 and V is TRBV4-2; D call uncertain. The CDR3 has 11 amino acids. V was cut by 1 base and J by 10 bases, with 7 bases left in between. Germline loops: CDR1 LGHNA, CDR2 YNFKEQ. As DNA, the CDR3 is TGTGCCAGCAGCCAAGCGGGTAGAGCTTTCTTT. It yields the protein CASSQAGRAFF.

A few counts support this clone. The gene calls are TRBV19 and TRBJ1-2, with D hard to call. Germline V gene sequence: CDR1 LNHDA, CDR2 SQIVND (reference sequence). The CDR3 spans 14 residues. V was trimmed by 10 bases and J by 4 bases, leaving 19 bases between them. The CDR3 sequence is CATLSQAGTYGYTF. CDR3 DNA: TGTGCCACTCTGTCCCAGGCCGGCACCTATGGCTACACCTTC.

This clone appeared a few times. This rearrangement joins TRBV5-1 to TRBJ2-2, with D maybe TRBD2 (6 bases). The CDR3 consists of 14 residues. With 0 bases removed from V and 7 bases from J, the gap between germline ends came to 10 bases. Germline assignment: CDR1 SGHRS and CDR2 YFSETQ. DNA for the CDR3: TGCGCCAGCAGCTTGGGACTAGTCGACGGGGAGCTGTTTTTT. This sequence encodes CASSLGLVDGELFF.

V is TRBV11-2 and J is TRBJ2-2, with 9 bases aligning to TRBD1. The germline V gene has CDR1 SGHAT and CDR2 FQNNGV. Trimming removed 4 bases from V and 6 bases from J; junction bases left unmatched: 6. The CDR3 contains 15 residues. CDR3 in DNA: TGTGCCAGCAGCTCGGGACAGGGAAGGTCCGGGGAGCTGTTTTTT. Protein: CASSSGQGRSGELFF.

This clone was found a few times. The chain uses TRBV5-4 and TRBJ2-7; 9 bases fit TRBD2. The trim removed 9 bases at V and 6 bases at J, leaving 19 bases unmatched. In germline, CDR1 is SGHNT, CDR2 YYREEE (reference sequence). The CDR3 contains 16 residues. The CDR3 DNA follows: TGTGCCACAAAGGTCCGGCTAGCGGGATCCGGGGCCGAGCAGTACTTC. Translating it yields CATKVRLAGSGAEQYF.

This chain links TRBV7-9 with TRBJ2-1; the match to TRBD1 covers 7 bases. V trimming: 6 bases; J trimming: 6 bases; junction bases outside the gene matches: 11. CDR3 length: 15 amino acids. From germline, CDR1 is SEHNR and CDR2 FQNEAQ (reference sequence). The CDR3 region is CASSPQGTRGNEQFF. DNA for the CDR3: TGTGCCAGCAGTCCACAGGGGACCAGGGGCAATGAGCAGTTCTTC.

This clone came up a few times. The V gene is TRBV27, the J gene TRBJ2-7, with 11 bases lining up with TRBD2. CDR1 is MNHEY, CDR2 SMNVEV, per germline (reference sequence). The V and J ends lost 2 bases and 0 bases, in that order; junction bases with no gene match: 9. This CDR3 comprises 18 residues. CDR3 coding DNA: TGTGCCAGCAGTTTACAACTAGCGGGAGCGTATATCTCCTACGAGCAGTACTTC. It is translated as CASSLQLAGAYISYEQYF.

The gene calls are TRBV7-2 and TRBJ1-1; a possible D gene is TRBD1 (5 bases). The germline V and J ends were trimmed by 4 bases and 5 bases, with 17 bases remaining between them. CDR1 SGHTA and CDR2 FQGNSA come from the germline V gene. The CDR3 consists of 15 residues. CDR3 nucleotide sequence: TGTGCCAGCAGCTCCACCCTCGGGACTAGGACTGAAGCTTTCTTT. Its protein product is CASSSTLGTRTEAFF.

The chain combines TRBV28 with TRBJ2-3; the match to TRBD2 covers 10 bases. Germline lookup yields CDR1 MDHEN and CDR2 SYDVKM. Losses at the gene ends were 4 bases for V and 5 bases for J; bases not matched to a gene: 6. This CDR3 has 15 amino acids. Written as DNA, the CDR3 is TGTGCCAGCAGTTCACCTAGCGGGAGTGGAGATACGCAGTATTTT. The encoded protein is CASSSPSGSGDTQYF. The whole variable domain, filled in from reference TRBV28 and TRBJ2-3, reads DVKVTQSSRYLVKRTGEKVFLECVQDMDHENMFWYRQDPGLGLRLIYFSYDVKMKEKGDIPEGYSVSREKKERFSLILESASTNQTSMYLCASSSPSGSGDTQYFGPGTRLTVL.

The rearrangement links TRBV5-1 to TRBJ2-7, with a possible D match to TRBD1 (6 bases). The CDR3 is 13 amino acids. V gave up 4 bases and J gave up 6 bases, with 14 bases separating them. CDR1 is SGHRS and CDR2 is YFSETQ in the germline V gene. The CDR3 sequence is CASSPNDRSEQYF. The CDR3 DNA follows: TGCGCCAGCAGCCCCAACGACAGGAGCGAGCAGTACTTC.